The following is a T cell receptor beta chain sequence with its context. The antigen is unknown. The source of the sample is a study of T cell repertoires in cytomegalovirus infection. Study-wide results and caveats: The study identified carriers of CMV plus the relevant HLA from cumulative public TCR beta family frequency.

TCRdb itself ran the reads through MiXCR, one entry per CDR3 protein. The profile shows 200,000 to 250,000 distinct CDR3 sequences, about 20% of them singletons. The sequence was obtained from a human donor in good health (CMV status not recorded). Some clones in this sample may be carry-over from other donors' samples. Specimen: CD8+ T cells from PBMCs.

CDR3 loop: CASTDTNNYGYTF. The CDR3 DNA is TGTGCCAGCACCGATACAAATAACTATGGCTACACCTTC. The chain uses TRBV12-3 or TRBV12-4 and TRBJ1-2; D is uncertain. The CDR3 runs to 13 residues. Between the trimmed V and J ends, which lost 7 bases and 1 base, there was a span of 10 bases.